These T cell receptor beta chains were read from a single sample in a study of cytomegalovirus exposure and HLA in healthy donors. TCRdb's table, derived via immunoSEQ multiplex PCR, lists solely in-frame clones and lacks some. The sample holds 130,000 to 150,000 clones, over 65% seen once. Input material: PBMCs. These TCRs come from a man younger than 35 in good health and CMV-seropositive. Each CDR3 is given with its conserved first and last residue. Each record gives: D gene, J gene, V gene, clone size, CDR3 protein, CDR3 DNA. The D gene is left open where the match is weak. Rows give clone size only sometimes, using once, few, many, or a class for an expanded clone.

TRBD2	TRBJ2-3	TRBV5-1	-	CASSLAGGKTDTQYF	TGCGCCAGCAGCTTGGCGGGGGGGAAGACAGATACGCAGTATTTT
TRBD1	TRBJ1-5	TRBV28	-	CASNSDRGGDQPQHF	TGTGCCAGCAATTCGGACAGGGGAGGGGATCAGCCCCAGCATTTT
TRBD2	TRBJ2-2	TRBV28	-	CASRGPGGANTGELFF	TGTGCCAGCAGGGGGCCGGGGGGGGCGAACACCGGGGAGCTGTTTTTT
-	TRBJ2-5	TRBV7-6	-	CASSDRIEETQYF	TGTGCCAGCAGCGACAGGATAGAAGAGACCCAGTACTTC
-	TRBJ1-3	TRBV19	-	CASLFGNTIYF	TGTGCCAGTCTTTTTGGAAACACCATATATTTT
-	TRBJ2-5	TRBV6-5	-	CASSPQNLQETQYF	TGTGCCAGCAGTCCCCAAAACCTACAAGAGACCCAGTACTTC
-	TRBJ2-7	TRBV5-1	-	CASSLAGAGNYEQYF	TGCGCCAGCAGCTTGGCGGGTGCAGGGAACTACGAGCAGTACTTC
TRBD2	TRBJ2-2	TRBV7-3	-	CASSQPLAGMNTGELFF	TGTGCCAGCAGCCAACCACTAGCGGGTATGAACACCGGGGAGCTGTTTTTT
TRBD1	TRBJ2-2	TRBV6-5	-	CATKSGTGHTGELFF	TGTGCCACCAAGTCCGGGACAGGGCACACCGGGGAGCTGTTTTTT
TRBD1	TRBJ1-2	TRBV9	-	CASTISEGASYGYTF	TGTGCCAGCACCATTTCGGAGGGGGCAAGCTATGGCTACACCTTC
-	TRBJ2-2	TRBV5-4	-	CASSLEGRWGTGELFF	TGTGCCAGCAGCTTGGAGGGGCGTTGGGGGACAGGGGAGCTGTTTTTT
TRBD2	TRBJ2-2	TRBV28	-	CASISGGLDTGELFF	TGTGCCAGCATCAGCGGGGGGCTGGACACCGGGGAGCTGTTTTTT
-	TRBJ2-7	TRBV5-5	-	CASSLRAGYGYEQYF	TGTGCCAGCAGCTTGCGGGCAGGGTATGGCTACGAGCAGTACTTC
TRBD1	TRBJ1-2	TRBV5-8	few	CASSFRTGGRGYGYTF	TGTGCCAGCAGCTTCCGGACAGGGGGCCGTGGCTATGGCTACACCTTC
TRBD2	TRBJ2-2	TRBV28	once	CASTEAGGPVAGELFF	TGTGCCAGTACCGAGGCGGGAGGTCCCGTAGCCGGGGAGCTGTTTTTT
-	TRBJ1-3	TRBV13	-	CASSAGDTAYGNTIYF	TGTGCCAGCAGCGCCGGGGACACCGCCTATGGAAACACCATATATTTT
-	TRBJ2-6	TRBV2	-	CAGSPGANVLTF	TGTGCTGGGAGTCCTGGGGCCAACGTCCTGACTTTC
TRBD1	TRBJ1-4	TRBV5-1	-	CASSDDRGSEKLFF	TGCGCCAGCAGCGACGACAGGGGATCTGAAAAACTGTTTTTT
-	TRBJ2-4	TRBV27	-	CASSPRAGINIQYF	TGTGCCAGCAGTCCCCGCGCGGGAATAAACATTCAGTACTTC
-	TRBJ2-3	TRBV4-2	once	CASSQIRGLAGLSTDTQYF	TGTGCCAGCAGCCAGATCAGGGGGCTAGCGGGACTTTCCACAGATACGCAGTATTTT
-	TRBJ2-7	TRBV28	-	CASSPEGASSYEQYF	TGTGCCAGCAGTCCCGAAGGGGCGAGCTCCTACGAGCAGTACTTC
-	TRBJ1-1	TRBV5-4	few	CASSLAPFRDRTEAFF	TGTGCCAGCAGCTTGGCGCCCTTCAGGGATCGCACTGAAGCTTTCTTT
TRBD1	TRBJ2-1	TRBV7-3	-	CASRDRDRFAEQFF	TGTGCCAGCAGGGACCGGGACAGGTTCGCTGAGCAGTTCTTC
TRBD2	TRBJ2-3	TRBV7-2	once	CASSLSSGGSGTQYF	TGTGCCAGCAGCTTATCCAGCGGGGGGTCGGGTACGCAGTATTTT
-	TRBJ2-6	TRBV7-9	-	CASSLDFGSGANVLTF	TGTGCCAGCAGCTTAGACTTCGGGTCCGGGGCCAACGTCCTGACTTTC
-	TRBJ2-7	TRBV21-1	few	CANLAETYEQYF	TGTGCCAACTTGGCGGAAACCTACGAGCAGTACTTC
-	TRBJ1-1	TRBV18	-	CASSPRQGSVSKNTEAFF	TGTGCCAGCTCACCAAGGCAGGGAAGCGTATCTAAGAACACTGAAGCTTTCTTT
-	TRBJ1-1	TRBV7-2	-	CASSFLSEAFF	TGTGCCAGCAGCTTCCTATCTGAAGCTTTCTTT
-	TRBJ1-2	TRBV6-5	-	CASSTFGSAYGYTF	TGTGCCAGCAGCACTTTTGGTAGCGCCTATGGCTACACCTTC
TRBD1	TRBJ2-6	TRBV5-1	-	CASRDRAQPNVLTF	TGCGCCAGCAGGGACAGGGCGCAACCCAACGTCCTGACTTTC
TRBD2	TRBJ2-3	TRBV5-4	-	CASSFTSGGGDTQYF	TGTGCCAGCAGCTTTACTAGCGGGGGGGGAGATACGCAGTATTTT
TRBD2	TRBJ2-1	TRBV9	-	CASSVEAQGLASHEQFF	TGTGCCAGCAGCGTAGAGGCCCAGGGACTAGCCAGCCATGAGCAGTTCTTC
TRBD2	TRBJ2-1	TRBV19	-	CASTTSRGGGYNEQFF	TGTGCCAGTACCACCTCTCGGGGCGGGGGATACAATGAGCAGTTCTTC
-	TRBJ2-7	TRBV7-8	-	CASSPLGGYEQYF	TGTGCCAGCAGCCCCCTCGGGGGCTACGAGCAGTACTTC
-	TRBJ1-2	TRBV9	-	CASSVDEGNYGYTF	TGTGCCAGCAGCGTAGATGAGGGCAACTATGGCTACACCTTC
-	TRBJ1-2	TRBV18	-	CASSPRSANYGYTF	TGTGCCAGCTCACCGCGGAGTGCTAACTATGGCTACACCTTC